This passage covers 19 T cell receptor beta chains from one sample sequenced in a study of Ad26.COV2.S vaccination and SARS-CoV-2 variants. This sample's treatment: roughly 18 received Ad26.COV2.S at low or high dose, single or two shots; 5 received placebo; per-sample allocation not given. Sampling occurred on day 63 after the first vaccine or placebo injection. Some clones are missing from TCRdb's copy, which holds only in-frame ones; the method was immunoSEQ multiplex PCR. Of 500,000 or so clones listed, around nine tenths are singletons. Sequences were derived from peripheral blood, sampled in a trial of Ad26.COV2.S vaccine versus placebo. The source of these receptors is a person aged 18 to 59 who received the Ad26.COV2.S COVID-19 vaccine or a placebo.

The chain recombines TRBV6-5 with TRBJ1-4; possible D gene TRBD1, 6 bases. V was trimmed by 4 bases and J by 6 bases, leaving 15 bases between them. This CDR3 contains 15 residues. Germline V lookup: CDR1 MNHEY, CDR2 SVGAGI. This chain's CDR3 is CASSSQGRGYEKLFF. The CDR3 DNA is TGTGCCAGCAGTTCACAGGGCCGGGGTTATGAAAAACTGTTTTTT.

V is TRBV5-6 and J is TRBJ2-6, with a tentative D call TRBD2 (6 bases). This CDR3 spans 16 amino acids. Germline loops: CDR1 SGHDT, CDR2 YYEEEE. Trimming shortened V by 1 base and J by 2 bases, and 10 bases separated the two germline ends. CDR3 residues: CASSLIAGTGANVLTF. The CDR3 DNA follows: TGTGCCAGCAGCTTGATCGCGGGGACTGGGGCCAACGTCCTGACTTTC. The complete variable domain, with remaining parts taken from reference TRBV5-6 and TRBJ2-6, reads DAGVTQSPTHLIKTRGQQVTLRCSPKSGHDTVSWYQQALGQGPQFIFQYYEEEERQRGNFPDRFSGHQFPNYSSELNVNALLLGDSALYLCASSLIAGTGANVLTFGAGSRLTVL.

With respect to this clone: The same CDR3 is also encoded by other DNA sequences in this sample. The rearrangement links TRBV10-3 to TRBJ2-6; D not certain. V was pared by 4 bases and J by 1 base, with 5 bases between. The CDR3 totals 14 residues. Germline V gene data show CDR1 as ENHRY and CDR2 as SYGVKD. In nucleotides, the CDR3 is TGTGCCATCAGTGGGGGTTCTGGGGCCAACGTCCTGACTTTC. Translation gives CAISGGSGANVLTF.

This clone was seen many times. Within the sample, other DNA sequences also encode this same CDR3. The chain combines TRBV27 with TRBJ2-2; D not resolved. Germline values: CDR1 MNHEY, CDR2 SMNVEV (reference sequence). The germline V and J ends were trimmed by 3 bases and 5 bases, with 4 bases remaining between them. The CDR3 has 12 amino acids. CDR3 sequence (DNA): TGTGCCAGCAGTTTTGGTACCGGGGAGCTGTTTTTT. Protein: CASSFGTGELFF.

The CDR3 here is CASLPGASSYNEQFF. CDR3 bases: TGTGCCAGCCTGCCGGGGGCAAGCTCCTACAATGAGCAGTTCTTC. The rearrangement uses TRBV6-5 and TRBJ2-1; perhaps D is TRBD1 or TRBD2 (6 bases each). V was trimmed by 8 bases and J by 0 bases, leaving 14 bases between them. Germline-derived CDR1 and CDR2 are MNHEY and SVGAGI. The CDR3 loop spans 15 amino acids.

The chain joins TRBV30 to TRBJ1-4; D ambiguous. In germline, CDR1 is GTSNPN, CDR2 SVGIG (reference sequence). CDR3 length equals 14 residues. Deletions cut 0 bases from V and 3 bases from J, with 8 bases between. In nucleotides, the CDR3 is TGTGCCTGGAGTGTAAGGCTGGCTAATGAAAAACTGTTTTTT. Residues: CAWSVRLANEKLFF.

The CDR3 reads CASRTSRHNEQFF. DNA of the CDR3: TGTGCCAGCAGGACTAGCCGTCACAATGAGCAGTTCTTC. The chain has TRBV2 and TRBJ2-1; TRBD2 agrees at 7 bases. V dropped 6 bases and J dropped 5; count of bases not matched to a gene: 4. The germline V gene encodes CDR1 SNHLY and CDR2 FYNNEI. The CDR3 has 13 amino acids.

This sequence joins TRBV6-2 or TRBV6-3 and TRBJ2-1; D perhaps matches TRBD2 (5 bases). V lost 7 bases and J lost 0, with 13 bases in between. From germline, CDR1 is MNHEY and CDR2 SVGEGT. The CDR3 length is 15 residues. CDR3 DNA sequence: TGTGCCAGCACCCCCCGGGGAAGCTCCTACAATGAGCAGTTCTTC. Translated: CASTPRGSSYNEQFF.

This clone was seen ten or more times. The rearrangement links TRBV9 to TRBJ2-7, with D possibly TRBD2 on 6 matching bases. Per germline, CDR1 SGDLS and CDR2 YYNGEE. V was clipped by 4 bases and J by 2 bases, with 13 bases between them. There are 14 residues in the CDR3. The CDR3: CASSLDGGAYEQYF. As DNA, the CDR3 is TGTGCCAGCAGCCTGGACGGGGGTGCCTACGAGCAGTACTTC.

The V gene is TRBV5-4, the J gene TRBJ2-3, with D unresolved. V lost 2 bases and J 6 bases, leaving 13 bases between the germline ends. The CDR3 has 14 residues. Germline V gene sequence: CDR1 SGHNT, CDR2 YYREEE (reference sequence). The CDR3 spells CASSLEGVADTQYF. DNA for the CDR3: TGTGCCAGCAGCTTAGAAGGAGTTGCGGATACGCAGTATTTT.

The DNA of the CDR3 is TGTGCCAGCGGGGATAGCACAGATACGCAGTATTTT. Its protein product is CASGDSTDTQYF. This chain links TRBV7-3 with TRBJ2-3; D unclear. Germline CDR1 and CDR2: SGHTA and FQGTGA. V lost 8 bases and J lost 0, with 6 bases in between. The CDR3 contains 12 residues.

The chain recombines TRBV25-1 with TRBJ2-7; D possibly matches TRBD1 or TRBD2 (5 bases each). The germline CDR1 and CDR2 sequences are MGHDK and SYGVNS. CDR3 size: 15 residues. The V gene lost 4 bases and the J gene lost 1 base, with 14 bases spanning the gap. CDR3 amino acids: CASSAPGSLSYEQYF. CDR3 in DNA: TGTGCCAGCAGTGCGCCAGGGAGTCTTTCCTACGAGCAGTACTTC.

The J gene is TRBJ2-4, the V gene TRBV12-3 or TRBV12-4; 8 bases are shared with TRBD2. V gave up 4 bases and J gave up 16 bases; unmatched junction bases: 12. This CDR3 region has 13 residues. CDR3 coding DNA: TGTGCCAGCAGTTACTCCGGGACTAGTAGTGCTTACTTC. Translation: CASSYSGTSSAYF.

The chain combines TRBV28 with TRBJ1-4, with 7 bases matching TRBD1. The V gene end was trimmed by 3 bases and the J gene end by 4 bases; junction bases not matched to a gene: 5. The CDR3 extends over 15 amino acids. The germline V gene encodes CDR1 MDHEN and CDR2 SYDVKM. The CDR3 protein is CASSLLAGGNEKLFF. For the CDR3, the DNA is TGTGCCAGCAGTTTGTTAGCAGGGGGTAATGAAAAACTGTTTTTT.

This clone was seen a single time. V gene TRBV5-1 combines with J gene TRBJ2-2; D call uncertain. CDR1 is SGHRS and CDR2 is YFSETQ in the germline V gene. Trimming left V 7 bases short and J 5 bases short, with 15 bases between. The CDR3 has 14 residues. The CDR3 DNA follows: TGCGCCAGCTCTCAGCTCCCCGGGACCGGGGAGCTGTTTTTT. Encoded protein: CASSQLPGTGELFF.

This clone appeared a single time. CDR3 coding DNA: TGTGCCACCGGGCCCCCCCTGGGAAATCAGCCCCAGCATTTT. Its protein product is CATGPPLGNQPQHF. The V call is TRBV28, the J call TRBJ1-5; D not certain. V was trimmed by 10 bases and J by 4 bases, leaving 17 bases between them. Germline V gene lookup returns CDR1 MDHEN and CDR2 SYDVKM. The CDR3 extends over 14 amino acids.

The CDR3 nucleotides are TGCGCCAGCACCGGGTCTCCCGGGCCCACAGATACGCAGTATTTT. As protein: CASTGSPGPTDTQYF. The V and J genes are TRBV5-1 and TRBJ2-3; D uncertain. This CDR3 has 15 residues. CDR1 is SGHRS and CDR2 is YFSETQ in the germline V gene. V shed 6 bases and J shed 2 bases, with 16 bases lying between them. Full variable domain (outside the CDR3, taken from reference TRBV5-1 and TRBJ2-3): KAGVTQTPRYLIKTRGQQVTLSCSPISGHRSVSWYQQTPGQGLQFLFEYFSETQRNKGNFPGRFSGRQFSNSRSEMNVSTLELGDSALYLCASTGSPGPTDTQYFGPGTRLTVL.

About this clone itself: A read error may explain this, as a much larger clone is one base away. The rearrangement joins TRBV12-3 or TRBV12-4 to TRBJ1-5, with D perhaps matching TRBD1 (6 bases). Trimming removed 6 bases at V and 3 bases at J, with 9 bases between. This CDR3 is built from 13 residues. The CDR3 sequence is CASSTGLNQPQHF. In DNA, the CDR3 is TGTGCCAGCAGCACAGGGCTCAATCAGCCCCAGCATTTT.

This chain uses TRBV6-5 with TRBJ1-6; D perhaps matches TRBD1 (6 bases). Germline CDR1 is MNHEY and CDR2 is SVGAGI. The CDR3 loop spans 13 amino acids. V lost 8 bases and J lost 7, with 12 bases in between. CDR3 sequence reads: CASQGQSNSPLHF. The CDR3, as DNA: TGTGCCAGCCAGGGACAATCAAATTCACCCCTCCACTTT.